These 19 T cell receptor beta chains came from one sample sequenced in a study of shared clonotypes between healthy human individuals. The assay was immunoSEQ multiplex PCR, and TCRdb's table has in-frame clones only and misses some. The sample lists 1,400,000 or so clones, just under 99% occurring once. Sample: naive CD4+ T cells sorted from blood. Described subset: CD45RA+ positively selected. These receptors all stem from a man aged 25 to 40 in good health.

The rearrangement links TRBV7-9 to TRBJ2-4; D gene unclear. The V end was cut by 3 bases, the J end by 6 bases, with 15 bases between. The CDR3 covers 15 residues. In germline, CDR1 is SEHNR, CDR2 FQNEAQ (reference sequence). This chain's CDR3 is CASSFPAAFVNIQYF. The CDR3 DNA sequence: TGTGCCAGCAGCTTTCCGGCAGCGTTCGTAAACATTCAGTACTTC.

V and J are TRBV28 and TRBJ2-1, with 7 bases aligning to TRBD2. J was trimmed by 4 bases and V by 1 base; bases with no gene match: 10. The germline gives CDR1 MDHEN, CDR2 SYDVKM. This CDR3 is built from 17 residues. As DNA, the CDR3 is TGTGCCAGCAGTTTATTTATCTCGGCTAGCGGTTACAATGAGCAGTTCTTC. As protein: CASSLFISASGYNEQFF.

In DNA, the CDR3 is TGTGCCAGCAGCTTAGCGGGCGGGTTAGTCACCGGGGAGCTGTTTTTT. Protein: CASSLAGGLVTGELFF. V usage is TRBV7-6 and J usage is TRBJ2-2, with TRBD2 as a possible D gene (5 bases). There are 16 residues in the CDR3. The V end lost 0 bases, the J end lost 4 bases, and 12 bases lay between the germline ends. CDR1 and CDR2 (germline): SGHVS, FNYEAQ. Looking up the rest from reference TRBV7-6 and TRBJ2-2 gives the full variable domain: GAGVSQSPRYKVTKRGQDVALRCDPISGHVSLYWYRQALGQGPEFLTYFNYEAQQDKSGLPNDRFSAERPEGSISTLTIQRTEQRDSAMYRCASSLAGGLVTGELFFGEGSRLTVL.

The rearrangement links TRBV14 to TRBJ2-1; perhaps D is TRBD1 or TRBD2 (5 bases each). Germline CDR1 is SGHDN and CDR2 is FVKESK. The CDR3 is 14 residues long. The V and J ends lost 5 bases and 11 bases respectively, with 19 bases between them. The CDR3 region has the DNA TGTGCCAGCAGCTCCTTGCAGGGAGAAAATAAGCAGTTCTTC. It translates to CASSSLQGENKQFF.

The chain recombines TRBV7-8 with TRBJ2-1; TRBD1 might be the D (6 bases). This CDR3 has 17 amino acids. The germline V and J ends were trimmed by 5 bases and 0 bases, with 17 bases remaining between them. Germline CDR1 reads SGHVS; CDR2 reads FQNEAQ. In DNA form, the CDR3 reads TGTGCCAGCAGCCCGAGCAATGGGGGCCTCTCCTACAATGAGCAGTTCTTC. As protein: CASSPSNGGLSYNEQFF.

The gene calls are TRBV19 and TRBJ1-2; no clear D gene. This CDR3 spans 13 amino acids. Trimming cost V 5 bases and J 2 bases, with 9 bases left between them. Looked up from germline, CDR1 is LNHDA and CDR2 is SQIVND (reference sequence). The CDR3 region has the DNA TGTGCCAGTAGTTTGGGGAACAACTATGGCTACACCTTC. Protein product: CASSLGNNYGYTF.

The rearrangement joins TRBV7-8 to TRBJ2-1, with 7 bases aligning to TRBD1. Germline loops: CDR1 SGHVS, CDR2 FQNEAQ. V shed 5 bases and J 5 bases; nucleotides not matched to a gene: 9. This CDR3 is built from 15 residues. CDR3 DNA: TGTGCCAGCAGCGGATGGGGACAGACCGACAATGAGCAGTTCTTC. Translated: CASSGWGQTDNEQFF.

The rearrangement uses TRBV28 and TRBJ1-2; D is unresolved. Germline-derived CDR1 and CDR2 are MDHEN and SYDVKM. The V end lost 7 bases, the J end lost 4 bases, and 16 bases lay between the germline ends. The CDR3 is 14 amino acids. The CDR3 nucleotides read TGTGCCAGCACCATACCCGGACTGCTCTATGGCTACACCTTC. This gives the protein CASTIPGLLYGYTF.

The chain couples TRBV29-1 to TRBJ2-1; the D call may be TRBD1 or TRBD2 (6 bases each). CDR1 is SQVTM and CDR2 is ANQGSEA in the germline V gene. CDR3 length: 18 residues. Trimming took off 6 bases at V and 0 bases at J, with 24 bases between the two ends. The CDR3 nucleotides read TGCAGCGTCTCGGAGGGGGTGCAGACTAGAAGCTCCTACAATGAGCAGTTCTTC. Translation: CSVSEGVQTRSSYNEQFF.

Regarding this clone: At one of its ends the junction is not consistent with the germline gene, which may arise from a read error. This rearrangement joins TRBV7-8 to TRBJ1-1; tentative D call: TRBD1 (5 bases). From germline, CDR1 is SGHVS and CDR2 FQNEAQ. This CDR3 is 12 amino acids long. The CDR3 sequence: CASSSGTGAASF. DNA for the CDR3: TGTGCCAGCAGCTCAGGCACAGGAGCCGCCTCTTTT.

The chain carries TRBV18 and TRBJ2-2, with 8 bases that match TRBD1. Unmatched junction bases numbered 8, after V lost 2 bases and J lost 6 bases. Looked up from germline, CDR1 is KGHSH and CDR2 is LQKENI. This CDR3 contains 16 residues. For the CDR3, the DNA is TGTGCCAGCTCACCAAGCTTGCAGGGGGCATCCGGGGAGCTGTTTTTT. Translated: CASSPSLQGASGELFF.

V is TRBV5-1 and J is TRBJ2-3; no clear D gene. From germline, CDR1 is SGHRS and CDR2 YFSETQ. The V and J ends lost 0 bases and 1 base respectively, with 9 bases between them. The CDR3 extends over 15 amino acids. Here the CDR3 DNA reads TGCGCCAGCAGCTTGGTCCGCACCGGCACAGATACGCAGTATTTT. Residues: CASSLVRTGTDTQYF. Variable domain in full (rest from reference TRBV5-1 and TRBJ2-3): KAGVTQTPRYLIKTRGQQVTLSCSPISGHRSVSWYQQTPGQGLQFLFEYFSETQRNKGNFPGRFSGRQFSNSRSEMNVSTLELGDSALYLCASSLVRTGTDTQYFGPGTRLTVL.

V is TRBV7-6 and J is TRBJ2-3; D unresolved. This CDR3 is built from 16 residues. Trimming removed 3 bases at V and 4 bases at J, with 17 bases between. Per germline, CDR1 SGHVS and CDR2 FNYEAQ. The CDR3, as DNA: TGTGCCAGCAGCTTCGATTCCCCACCTTGGGCAGATACGCAGTATTTT. This gives the protein CASSFDSPPWADTQYF.

The chain carries TRBV7-8 and TRBJ1-5; 9 nucleotides match TRBD1. V lost 4 bases and J lost 7; bases outside the gene matches: 8. The CDR3 has 15 residues. Germline V gene data show CDR1 as SGHVS and CDR2 as FQNEAQ. The CDR3 coding sequence is TGTGCCAGCAGCTCCCGGGACAGGGCGTTCCAGCCCCAGCATTTT. Amino acids: CASSSRDRAFQPQHF. Full variable domain (missing parts from reference TRBV7-8 and TRBJ1-5): GAGVSQSPRYKVAKRGQDVALRCDPISGHVSLFWYQQALGQGPEFLTYFQNEAQLDKSGLPSDRFFAERPEGSVSTLKIQRTQQEDSAVYLCASSSRDRAFQPQHFGDGTRLSIL.

On this clone: This sample also contains other DNA sequences that code for the same CDR3. V and J are TRBV19 and TRBJ2-7, with no clear D. The germline V gene encodes CDR1 LNHDA and CDR2 SQIVND (reference sequence). The CDR3 has 13 amino acids. V lost 3 bases and J lost 2, with 8 bases in between. Here the CDR3 DNA reads TGTGCCAGTAGTATCCCCGGCCCCTACGAGCAGTACTTC. This sequence encodes CASSIPGPYEQYF.

The chain uses TRBV14 and TRBJ2-7; TRBD1 might be the D (6 bases). The germline V gene encodes CDR1 SGHDN and CDR2 FVKESK. V was shortened by 1 base and J by 3 bases, with 13 bases between the two germline ends. The CDR3 contains 15 residues. This chain's CDR3 is CASSQGQASFYEQYF. DNA for the CDR3: TGTGCCAGCAGCCAAGGACAGGCGAGCTTCTACGAGCAGTACTTC.

Details on this clone: It is likely a read error, because the conserved phenylalanine at the end of the CDR3 is missing. The chain links TRBV29-1 to TRBJ2-2, with 8 bases lining up with TRBD2. V dropped 4 bases and J dropped 6; count of bases not matched to a gene: 7. From germline, CDR1 is SQVTM and CDR2 ANQGSEA. The CDR3 sequence is 14 residues long. The CDR3 loop is CSVAGLDGPGELFL. The DNA for the CDR3 is TGCAGCGTTGCGGGACTAGATGGTCCCGGGGAGCTGTTTCTT.

The rearrangement joins TRBV18 to TRBJ2-1; 8 bases agree with TRBD2. V lost 3 bases and J lost 3; bases outside the gene matches: 7. CDR3 length: 16 residues. Germline-derived CDR1 and CDR2 are KGHSH and LQKENI. Here the CDR3 reads CASSPSSGSGYNEQFF. The CDR3 DNA is TGTGCCAGCTCACCTTCAAGCGGGAGCGGCTACAATGAGCAGTTCTTC.

The genes are TRBV13 and TRBJ1-3; weak D call: TRBD1 (6 bases). Germline V gene lookup returns CDR1 PRHDT and CDR2 FYEKMQ (reference sequence). V was clipped by 8 bases and J by 0 bases, with 20 bases between them. The CDR3 is 17 amino acids. The CDR3 DNA reads as TGTGCCAGCCAACATCGGAGGGGGACCTTCTCTGGAAACACCATATATTTT. Encoded protein: CASQHRRGTFSGNTIYF.